This TCR beta chain was found in a study of T cell responses to AZD1222 COVID-19 vaccine. Note on this clone: Its antigen remains unknown.

Only in-frame clones appear in the TCRdb table, and some are missing; sequencing was by immunoSEQ multiplex PCR. The table has about 150,000 clones, about nine tenths seen once. Findings and limits, study-wide: Researchers report vaccine-associated CD4 TCRs spanning spike, with dominance at 160-218 and 743-854. Only a handful of AZD1222 recipients, more than five in all, had baseline seropositivity. Repertoires were obtained only post-peak T cell response. Unmutated variant regions reportedly attract nearly half of all spike-specific TCRs.

Germline lookup yields CDR1 SQVTM and CDR2 ANQGSEA. The CDR3 totals 10 residues. Trimming stripped 3 bases from V and 7 bases from J, with 6 bases between. This clonotype was sampled from an adult who received the AZD1222 COVID-19 vaccine. Here the sequenced sample was peripheral blood, taken 28 days after the second AZD1222 dose. The J gene is TRBJ1-2, the V gene TRBV29-1; D is unresolved. CDR3 residues: CSVEDLGYTF. CDR3 nucleotides: TGCAGCGTTGAGGACCTTGGCTACACCTTC.